The 19 T cell receptor beta chains below come from one sample, sequenced in a study of CD8+ T cells in alopecia areata. RNA extraction and reverse transcription yielded cDNA as sequencing template. The assay was immunoSEQ multiplex PCR, and TCRdb's table has in-frame clones only and misses some. Of about 76,000 clones listed, around two thirds were seen once; the top ten hold about a quarter. Specified treatment: oral pan-JAK inhibitor, 5-10 mg twice daily. This specimen was CD8+ T cells sorted from blood, taken at week 24, from a patient treated with tofacitinib. These TCRs come from a human donor with alopecia areata.

The chain is built from TRBV7-3 and TRBJ1-1; 7 nucleotides match TRBD1. The germline CDR1 and CDR2 sequences are SGHTA and FQGTGA. V shed 5 bases, J shed 0 bases, and the junction held 15 bases outside the gene matches. This CDR3 spans 18 amino acids. CDR3: CASSKTGTEPFMNTEAFF. Written as DNA, the CDR3 is TGTGCCAGCAGCAAAACCGGGACAGAACCTTTCATGAACACTGAAGCTTTCTTT.

This chain joins TRBV28 and TRBJ2-3, with D unclear. CDR3 size: 15 residues. V lost 2 bases and J lost 6, with 15 bases in between. CDR1 is MDHEN and CDR2 is SYDVKM in the germline V gene. DNA for the CDR3: TGTGCCAGCAGTTTACTCCTCCAGGTGGGGGATACGCAGTATTTT. Residues: CASSLLLQVGDTQYF.

The V gene is TRBV7-8, the J gene TRBJ2-5; 12 bases match TRBD2. With V trimmed by 5 bases and J by 4 bases, 14 bases remained unmatched. The CDR3 is 18 residues long. Germline lookup yields CDR1 SGHVS and CDR2 FQNEAQ. This CDR3 is CASSHSSGWTSGIETQYF. CDR3 coding DNA: TGTGCCAGCAGCCACTCCAGCGGTTGGACTAGCGGGATAGAGACCCAGTACTTC.

The V and J genes are TRBV5-6 and TRBJ2-3; 8 nucleotides align to TRBD2. The length of the CDR3 is 15 residues. The trim removed 7 bases at V and 2 bases at J, leaving 9 bases unmatched. CDR1 is SGHDT and CDR2 is YYEEEE in the germline V gene. The DNA of the CDR3 is TGTGCCAGCCCCACCGGCGGGGGGCTCACAGATACGCAGTATTTT. Amino acid sequence: CASPTGGGLTDTQYF.

The chain uses TRBV7-9 and TRBJ2-3; weak D call: TRBD2 (5 bases). CDR1 and CDR2 from the germline V gene are SEHNR and FQNEAQ (reference sequence). The CDR3 is 15 amino acids. Between the trimmed V and J ends, which lost 5 bases and 5 bases, there was a span of 17 bases. The CDR3: CASSDYNSREDTQYF. The CDR3 coding sequence is TGTGCCAGCAGCGACTATAACTCACGGGAAGATACGCAGTATTTT.

The chain is built from TRBV29-1 and TRBJ1-2; tentative D call: TRBD1 (5 bases). Trimming cost V 5 bases and J 8 bases, with 24 bases left between them. This CDR3 spans 15 amino acids. Looked up from germline, CDR1 is SQVTM and CDR2 is ANQGSEA. The chain's CDR3 is CSVLGSRGLDRGYTF. The CDR3 nucleotides are TGCAGCGTTCTAGGGTCGAGGGGTCTGGATAGAGGCTACACCTTC. The complete variable domain, with remaining parts taken from reference TRBV29-1 and TRBJ1-2, reads SAVISQKPSRDICQRGTSLTIQCQVDSQVTMMFWYRQQPGQSLTLIATANQGSEATYESGFVIDKFPISRPNLTFSTLTVSNMSPEDSSIYLCSVLGSRGLDRGYTFGSGTRLTVV.

CDR3 bases: TGTGCCAGCGGCCTACCCAGGGACAGGAGTACCTACGAGCAGTACTTC. This sequence encodes CASGLPRDRSTYEQYF. This chain connects TRBV11-2 to TRBJ2-7; 8 nucleotides match TRBD1. The CDR3 is made up of 16 amino acids. The V segment lost 8 bases and the J segment 2 bases; nucleotides outside the gene matches: 14. Per germline, CDR1 SGHAT and CDR2 FQNNGV. Combining the CDR3 with reference TRBV11-2 and TRBJ2-7 gives the whole variable domain EAGVAQSPRYKIIEKRQSVAFWCNPISGHATLYWYQQILGQGPKLLIQFQNNGVVDDSQLPKDRFSAERLKGVDSTLKIQPAKLEDSAVYLCASGLPRDRSTYEQYFGPGTRLTVT.

The chain carries TRBV7-6 and TRBJ2-3; possible D gene TRBD2, 7 bases. The length of the CDR3 is 15 residues. Germline V gene data show CDR1 as SGHVS and CDR2 as FNYEAQ. The V end was cut by 0 bases, the J end by 4 bases, with 11 bases between. The CDR3 sequence is CASSLAGGPPDTQYF. The CDR3 DNA sequence: TGTGCCAGCAGCTTAGCGGGGGGGCCGCCAGATACGCAGTATTTT.

The chain employs TRBV7-2 and TRBJ1-1, with no clear D. The CDR3 contains 13 residues. The germline CDR1 and CDR2 sequences are SGHTA and FQGNSA. V was trimmed by 2 bases and J by 1 base, leaving 5 bases between them. The CDR3 sequence is CASSLSANTEAFF. The DNA of the CDR3 is TGTGCCAGCAGCTTATCAGCGAACACTGAAGCTTTCTTT.

The rearrangement links TRBV7-9 to TRBJ2-7; 14 positions agree with TRBD2. V shed 5 bases, J shed 2 bases, and the junction held 8 bases outside the gene matches. The CDR3 covers 17 residues. The germline V gene encodes CDR1 SEHNR and CDR2 FQNEAQ (reference sequence). CDR3 loop: CASSPGLAGGDAYEQYF. As DNA, the CDR3 is TGTGCCAGCAGCCCCGGACTAGCGGGAGGCGACGCCTACGAGCAGTACTTC.

The chain couples TRBV29-1 to TRBJ2-2; D is possibly TRBD2 (6 bases). The CDR3 length is 13 residues. CDR1 and CDR2 from the germline V gene are SQVTM and ANQGSEA. The ends were cut back, 7 bases at V and 2 bases at J, with 11 bases in the middle. The CDR3 bases are TGCAGCGGGAAGACTAGTAACACCGGGGAGCTGTTTTTT. Protein product: CSGKTSNTGELFF.

The V and J genes are TRBV29-1 and TRBJ2-3; TRBD2 matches at 9 bases. The junction had 8 bases not matched to a gene; V was cut back by 1 base and J by 0 bases. CDR1 and CDR2 (germline): SQVTM, ANQGSEA. The CDR3 has 17 residues. The CDR3: CSVEGRFSGSSTDTQYF. The CDR3 DNA reads TGCAGCGTTGAAGGGAGATTTAGCGGGAGCAGCACAGATACGCAGTATTTT.

The rearrangement uses TRBV4-1 and TRBJ1-1, with 7 bases lining up with TRBD1. J was trimmed by 5 bases and V by 4 bases; bases with no gene match: 7. Germline assignment: CDR1 MGHRA and CDR2 YSYEKL. The CDR3 has 14 amino acids. The CDR3: CASSPRTGRTEAFF. The CDR3 nucleotides read TGCGCCAGCAGCCCCCGGACAGGAAGGACTGAAGCTTTCTTT.

This chain connects TRBV27 to TRBJ2-3; tentative D call: TRBD1 (7 bases). CDR1 and CDR2 (germline): MNHEY, SMNVEV (reference sequence). Trimming took 2 bases from V and 2 from J, leaving 14 bases between them. The CDR3 is 16 amino acids. The CDR3 sequence: CASSLTGGGYTDTQYF. CDR3 bases: TGTGCCAGCAGTTTAACCGGAGGGGGCTACACAGATACGCAGTATTTT.

This clone was seen only a few times. CDR3 nucleotide sequence: TGCAGCGTTGAAGATGGGACTAGCGACAACAATGAGCAGTTCTTC. Translating gives CSVEDGTSDNNEQFF. The V gene is TRBV29-1, the J gene TRBJ2-1; TRBD2 matches 10 bases. CDR1 SQVTM and CDR2 ANQGSEA come from the germline V gene. V lost 0 bases and J lost 5; bases outside the gene matches: 4. CDR3 size: 15 residues.

The chain joins TRBV30 to TRBJ2-7; 7 nucleotides line up with TRBD2. CDR3 length equals 10 residues. V was clipped by 6 bases and J by 8 bases; unmatched bases: 4. Germline loops: CDR1 GTSNPN, CDR2 SVGIG (reference sequence). As DNA, the CDR3 is TGTGCCTGCGGGGAGGGGCAGCAGTACTTC. It translates to CACGEGQQYF.

This clone came up a few times. This chain uses TRBV7-8 with TRBJ1-3; unclear D gene. The CDR3 spans 14 residues. V lost 0 bases, J lost 0 bases, and 3 bases lay in between. The germline V gene encodes CDR1 SGHVS and CDR2 FQNEAQ. CDR3 nucleotide sequence: TGTGCCAGCAGCTTAGCAGCCTCTGGAAACACCATATATTTT. Residues: CASSLAASGNTIYF.

The V and J genes are TRBV2 and TRBJ2-3, with 11 bases matching TRBD2. CDR1 is SNHLY and CDR2 is FYNNEI in the germline V gene. The CDR3 runs 15 residues. The junction had 6 bases not matched to a gene; V was cut back by 8 bases and J by 2 bases. The CDR3 loop is CASRGTSGYTDTQYF. The CDR3 nucleotides read TGTGCCAGCCGGGGGACTAGCGGATACACAGATACGCAGTATTTT. Full variable domain (missing parts from reference TRBV2 and TRBJ2-3): EPEVTQTPSHQVTQMGQEVILRCVPISNHLYFYWYRQILGQKVEFLVSFYNNEISEKSEIFDDQFSVERPDGSNFTLKIRSTKLEDSAMYFCASRGTSGYTDTQYFGPGTRLTVL.

V usage is TRBV7-9 and J usage is TRBJ1-2; 7 nucleotides agree with TRBD1. The length of the CDR3 is 14 residues. Germline trimming cut 7 bases from V and 4 bases from J; bases unmatched to any gene: 9. The germline V gene has CDR1 SEHNR and CDR2 FQNEAQ (reference sequence). This chain's CDR3 is CASNRDSPFYGYTF. CDR3 sequence (DNA): TGTGCCAGCAATCGGGACAGTCCGTTCTATGGCTACACCTTC.